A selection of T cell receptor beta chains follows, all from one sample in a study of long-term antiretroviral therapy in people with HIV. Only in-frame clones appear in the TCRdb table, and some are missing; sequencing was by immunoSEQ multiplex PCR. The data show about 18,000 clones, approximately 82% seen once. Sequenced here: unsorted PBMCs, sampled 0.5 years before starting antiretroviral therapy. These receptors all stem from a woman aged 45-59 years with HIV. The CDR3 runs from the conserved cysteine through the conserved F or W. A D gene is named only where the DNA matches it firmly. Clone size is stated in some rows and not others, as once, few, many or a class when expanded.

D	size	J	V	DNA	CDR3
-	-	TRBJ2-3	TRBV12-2	TGTGCAAGTCGCTTAGTCTTCCCTAGCGGGGGGTTTTCCACAGATACGCAGTATTTT	CASRLVFPSGGFSTDTQYF
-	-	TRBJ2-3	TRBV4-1	TGCGCCAGCAGCCAAGCTGACCTTTTGGGGGCAGGGGATACGCAGTATTTT	CASSQADLLGAGDTQYF
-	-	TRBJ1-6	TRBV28	TGTGCCAGCATTGACGCTAGCTCCTATAATTCACCCCTCCACTTT	CASIDASSYNSPLHF
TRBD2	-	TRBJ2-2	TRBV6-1	TGTGCCAGCAGTGAGGCTAGCGGGGGCACCGGGGAGCTGTTTTTT	CASSEASGGTGELFF
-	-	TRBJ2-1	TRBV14	TGTGCCAGCAGCCTGACTAGTGCCTACAATGAGCAGTTCTTC	CASSLTSAYNEQFF
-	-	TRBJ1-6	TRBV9	TGTGCCAGCAGCGTAGAAGGGGGTCCGAATTCACCCCTCCACTTT	CASSVEGGPNSPLHF
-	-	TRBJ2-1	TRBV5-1	TGCGCCAGCAGCCAGGGGACCGAGGGGAATGAGCAGTTCTTC	CASSQGTEGNEQFF
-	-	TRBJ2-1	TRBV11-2	TGTGCCAGCAGCTTTCATGGGATCAACAATGAGCAGTTCTTC	CASSFHGINNEQFF
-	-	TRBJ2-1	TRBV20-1	TGCAGTGCTAGAGACAGGACTGAGCAGTTCTTC	CSARDRTEQFF
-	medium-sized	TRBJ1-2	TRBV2	TGTGCCAGCAGTAGGGTCGCAGGGGTGGTAAACTATGGCTACACCTTC	CASSRVAGVVNYGYTF
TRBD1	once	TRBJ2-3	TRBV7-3	TGTGCCAGCAGCACAGGGGTCGGGAGCACAGATACGCAGTATTTT	CASSTGVGSTDTQYF
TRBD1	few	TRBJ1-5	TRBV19	TGTGCCAGTAGGGGGACCGGGACAGGCAATCAGCCCCAGCATTTT	CASRGTGTGNQPQHF
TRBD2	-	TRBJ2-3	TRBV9	TGTGCCAGCAGCGTAGGACTAGCGGATAGAGATACGCAGTATTTT	CASSVGLADRDTQYF
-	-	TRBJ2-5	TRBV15	TGTGCCACCAGCAGAGATCGGGGGAGAGAGACCCAGTACTTC	CATSRDRGRETQYF
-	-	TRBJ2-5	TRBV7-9	TGTGCCAGCAGCTTAGGGGACATGCTCCAAGAGACCCAGTACTTC	CASSLGDMLQETQYF
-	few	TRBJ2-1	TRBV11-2	TGTGCCAGCAGCTGGGAAGGGCGGCACAATGAGCAGTTCTTC	CASSWEGRHNEQFF
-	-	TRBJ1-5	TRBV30	TGTGCCTGGGCCCCCAGGGGAGGCAATCAGCCCCAGCATTTT	CAWAPRGGNQPQHF
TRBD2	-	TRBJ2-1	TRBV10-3	TGTGCCATCAGTCCCTCCGGGACTAGCGGGGGGGGTGAGCAGTTCTTC	CAISPSGTSGGGEQFF
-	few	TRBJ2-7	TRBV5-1	TGCGCCAGCAGCTTGGACAGCCTTCGGGACGAGCAGTACTTC	CASSLDSLRDEQYF
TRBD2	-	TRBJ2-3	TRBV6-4	TGTGCCAGCAGCGAGACTAGCGGGGCCACAGATACGCAGTATTTT	CASSETSGATDTQYF
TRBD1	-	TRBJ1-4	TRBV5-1	TGCGCCAGCAGCTTTGGGGACAGTGTTTATGAAAAACTGTTTTTT	CASSFGDSVYEKLFF
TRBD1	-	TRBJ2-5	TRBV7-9	TGTGCCAGCAGCTTATCATTAGTGCCGGGACAGCATTTTCAGGAGACCCAGTACTTC	CASSLSLVPGQHFQETQYF
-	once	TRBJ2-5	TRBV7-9	TGTGCCAGCAGCTTATTGGGGGCAAAGACCCAGTACTTC	CASSLLGAKTQYF
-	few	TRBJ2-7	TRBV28	TGTGCCAGCAGTTTTGGGGAGAACGAGCAGTACTTC	CASSFGENEQYF
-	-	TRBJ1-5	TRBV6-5	TGTGCCAGCAGCCTAGGGATCGACAATCAGCCCCAGCATTTT	CASSLGIDNQPQHF
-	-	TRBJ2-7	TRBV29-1	TGCAGCGTTGAGGGTACAGGGCTTTCAACCTACGAGCAGTACTTC	CSVEGTGLSTYEQYF
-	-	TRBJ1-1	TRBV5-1	TGCGCCAGCAGGCTGGGGAACACTGAAGCTTTCTTT	CASRLGNTEAFF
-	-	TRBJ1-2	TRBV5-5	TGTGCCAGCAGCTTGAGTATGTCAGCTTATGGCTACACCTTC	CASSLSMSAYGYTF
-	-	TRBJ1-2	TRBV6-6	TGTGCCAGCAGTTGGGGCGGAGGCTACACCTTC	CASSWGGGYTF
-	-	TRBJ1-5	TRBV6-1	TGTGCCAGCGCTCCGGGGCCCAATCAGCCCCAGCATTTT	CASAPGPNQPQHF
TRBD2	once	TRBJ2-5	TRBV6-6	TGTGCCAGCAGTGCACAGCGGGGGCGAGGAGAGACCCAGTACTTC	CASSAQRGRGETQYF
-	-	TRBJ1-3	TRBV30	TGTGCCTGGAGTGGGGGGCTTCCCGACACCATATATTTT	CAWSGGLPDTIYF
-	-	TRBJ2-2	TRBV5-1	TGCGCCACCAAAGGTCCACCCTTAAACACCGGGGAGCTGTTTTTT	CATKGPPLNTGELFF
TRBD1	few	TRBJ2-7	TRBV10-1	TGCGCCAGCAGTGAACAGGGGGCGAAAGAGCAGTACTTC	CASSEQGAKEQYF
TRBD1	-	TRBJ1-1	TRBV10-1	TGCGCCAGCAGTGAGTACAGGGGGACTGAAGCTTTCTTT	CASSEYRGTEAFF
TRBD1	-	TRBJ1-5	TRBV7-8	TGTGCCAGCAGCAGGCGGACAGGGATCAATCAGCCCCAGCATTTT	CASSRRTGINQPQHF
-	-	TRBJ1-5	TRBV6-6	TGTGCCAGCAGTTACCCTTCAGAATATAGCAATCAGCCCCAGCATTTT	CASSYPSEYSNQPQHF